This T cell receptor beta chain was recovered during a study of CD4 T cells in relation to SARS-CoV-2 and coronaviruses. This clone has only one observation. Its antigen is not identified. Unexposed donor CD4+ T cells date from about 2010-2019, before the COVID-19 pandemic. Isolation of CD4+ T cells took place after nine to ten days in culture. TCRdb keeps only in-frame clones here, not all; method: immunoSEQ multiplex PCR. Found here are under 25,000 clones, around 80% of them singletons; the top ten hold under 20%. The sequenced material came from CD4+ T cells from PBMCs, cultured in vitro. This sequence was found in a human donor in good health.

CDR3 bases: TGTGCCAGCAGCTCAGGCGGAAGCGGGGAGACCCAGTACTTC. Its protein is CASSSGGSGETQYF. This chain links TRBV7-9 with TRBJ2-5; D might be TRBD2 (6 bases). The V end was cut by 4 bases, the J end by 5 bases, with 14 bases between. The CDR3 extends over 14 amino acids. Germline V gives CDR1 SEHNR, CDR2 FQNEAQ (reference sequence).